One sample yielded the 21 T cell receptor beta chains listed below, sequenced in a study of T cells in women clearing cervical HPV infection. Assay: immunoSEQ multiplex PCR; the TCRdb copy retains only in-frame clones and omits some. The sample has 20,000 to 30,000 clones; the top ten hold about 5.7%. Sample: blood buffy coat. These TCRs come from a woman aged 18-70 years with a cervical HPV16 infection that either progressed to CIN3+ or cleared (not recorded which).

Comments on this clone: The CDR3 end falls 3 residues outside the read, so it is completed with the germline J gene. J is TRBJ1-4 and V is TRBV20-1; D is unclear. V lost 3 bases to trimming and J lost 3 bases, with 11 bases between them. CDR1 and CDR2 from the germline V gene are DFQATT and SNEGSKA (reference sequence). This CDR3 spans 14 amino acids. The DNA read from the CDR3 is TGCAGTGCTAGGGCTTCAATTGCTAATGAAAAA. Protein product: CSARASIANEK. The full CDR3 protein reads CSARASIANEKLFF.

A note on this clone: The CDR3 end is not reached by the read, which stops 3 residues before it; the germline J gene fills it in. The chain is built from TRBV2 and TRBJ1-2; possible D gene TRBD1, 6 bases. Trimming shortened V by 8 bases and J by 0 bases, and 13 bases separated the two germline ends. The CDR3 runs to 14 residues. Germline V CDR1 and CDR2: SNHLY, FYNNEI. Incomplete CDR3 DNA: TGTGCCAGCCAGGGAAGGGGGACTAACTATGGC. Translation: CASQGRGTNYG. Given in full, the CDR3 is CASQGRGTNYGYTF.

Points on this clone: Read data end 3 residues before the CDR3 end; the end is taken from the germline J gene. The V and J genes are TRBV5-1 and TRBJ2-3, with 13 bases aligning to TRBD2. The CDR3 runs to 15 residues. J lost 4 bases, V lost 3 bases, and 2 bases had no gene match. Per the germline V gene, CDR1 is SGHRS and CDR2 is YFSETQ. The chain's CDR3 is CASSWTSGGSDTQYF. The covered CDR3 bases are TGCGCCAGCAGCTGGACTAGCGGGGGTTCAGATACG.

Comments on this clone: The CDR3 extends 3 residues past the end of the read, so its final part is completed from the germline J gene. The V and J genes are TRBV11-1 and TRBJ1-1; D is unresolved. Germline V gives CDR1 SGHAT, CDR2 FQDESV (reference sequence). The V end lost 2 bases, the J end lost 0 bases, and 7 bases lay between the germline ends. The CDR3 loop spans 14 amino acids. The DNA read from the CDR3 is TGTGCCAGCAGCTTAAATGCAGTGAACACTGAA. Amino acid sequence: CASSLNAVNTE. The CDR3 in its entirety is CASSLNAVNTEAFF.

On this clone itself: The read ends 3 residues shy of where the CDR3 ends; the end is completed using the germline J gene. J is TRBJ1-6 and V is TRBV11-2, with no clear D. Germline V gene data show CDR1 as SGHAT and CDR2 as FQNNGV. Trimming left V 1 base short and J 6 bases short, with 4 bases between. The CDR3 totals 13 residues. CDR3 loop: CASSLVRNSPLHF. CDR3 DNA (partial): TGTGCCAGCAGCTTAGTTCGTAATTCACCC.

A remark on this clone: The CDR3 is cut off 3 residues early in the read; its end comes from the germline J gene. The chain has TRBV20-1 and TRBJ2-5; 8 nucleotides agree with TRBD2. The V gene's germline CDR1 is DFQATT and CDR2 SNEGSKA (reference sequence). The V and J ends lost 5 bases and 1 base, in that order; junction bases with no gene match: 12. The CDR3 has 16 amino acids. Incomplete CDR3 DNA: TGCAGTGCTCCTCGAGGGAGCGGGGGCCTCCAAGAGACC. This codes for CSAPRGSGGLQET. The complete CDR3 reads CSAPRGSGGLQETQYF.

Notes on this clone: The read finishes 3 residues shy of the CDR3 end, and the germline J gene is used to complete it. The genes are TRBV6-1 and TRBJ1-2; TRBD1 matches at 7 bases. The germline CDR1 and CDR2 sequences are MNHNS and SASEGT. The CDR3 is 16 residues long. The CDR3 spells CASSEGQGSGKNIYTF. The sequenced part of the CDR3 DNA is TGTGCCAGCAGTGAAGGACAGGGTTCGGGCAAAAACATC.

Concerning this clone: The CDR3 goes on 3 residues after the read ends, and that part is filled in from the germline J gene. The rearrangement uses TRBV19 and TRBJ2-1; D ambiguous. Germline assignment: CDR1 LNHDA and CDR2 SQIVND (reference sequence). Trimming removed 4 bases at V and 7 bases at J, with 17 bases between. The length of the CDR3 is 15 residues. The part of the CDR3 DNA that was read is TGTGCCAGTAGTAAACGAGTCGGCGGCGAAAATGAG. This encodes CASSKRVGGENE. The CDR3 in full is CASSKRVGGENEQFF.

Of note for this clone: Read data end 3 residues before the CDR3 end; the end is taken from the germline J gene. The chain uses TRBV27 and TRBJ2-7; 7 bases map to TRBD1. Germline values: CDR1 MNHEY, CDR2 SMNVEV (reference sequence). V was clipped by 5 bases and J by 5 bases; unmatched bases: 15. This CDR3 spans 16 amino acids. CDR3 DNA (partial): TGTGCCAGCAGTCCAACACTAACAGAGGGGGCACACGAG. It yields the protein CASSPTLTEGAHE. Given in full, the CDR3 is CASSPTLTEGAHEQYF.

About this clone itself: The read halts 3 residues ahead of the CDR3 end, with the missing end drawn from the germline J gene. The rearrangement joins TRBV20-1 to TRBJ1-6; TRBD1 agrees at 9 bases. After removal of 1 base from V and 7 bases from J, the junction contained 2 bases not matched to a gene. Germline V gene sequence: CDR1 DFQATT, CDR2 SNEGSKA (reference sequence). CDR3 length: 14 residues. CDR3: CSARGDRVNSPLHF. CDR3 DNA (partial): TGCAGTGCTAGAGGGGACAGGGTAAATTCACCC.

On this clone: The CDR3 end is not reached by the read, which stops 3 residues before it; the germline J gene fills it in. This chain links TRBV2 with TRBJ1-5, with 7 bases identical to TRBD1. The CDR3 spans 14 residues. Losses at the gene ends were 6 bases for V and 2 bases for J; bases not matched to a gene: 4. The germline V gene encodes CDR1 SNHLY and CDR2 FYNNEI. The CDR3: CASSRGQGNQPQHF. The part of the CDR3 DNA that was read is TGTGCCAGCAGCCGAGGACAGGGCAATCAGCCC.

CDR3 DNA (partial): TGCAGCGTTGTGGGACAGGGGAGGGGTGGC. Translation: CSVVGQGRGG. The CDR3 in its entirety is CSVVGQGRGGYTF. This rearrangement joins TRBV29-1 to TRBJ1-2, with TRBD1 identical over 10 bases. The CDR3 end falls 3 residues outside the read, so it is completed with the germline J gene. The CDR3 is 13 amino acids. V was pared by 4 bases and J by 7 bases, with 6 bases of the junction left unmatched. Germline V lookup: CDR1 SQVTM, CDR2 ANQGSEA.

Details on this clone: Read sequence stops 3 residues before the CDR3 end, and the germline J gene provides the missing end. The V gene is TRBV7-9, the J gene TRBJ2-3; 9 bases line up with TRBD2. The CDR3 sequence is 14 residues long. Germline CDR1 reads SEHNR; CDR2 reads FQNEAQ (reference sequence). Trimming cost V 4 bases and J 2 bases; bases outside gene matches: 1. The sequenced CDR3 bases are TGTGCCAGCAGCTCTAGCGGGAACACAGATACG. Protein product: CASSSSGNTDT. The complete CDR3 protein is CASSSSGNTDTQYF.

A word on this clone: The read finishes 3 residues shy of the CDR3 end, and the germline J gene is used to complete it. The J gene is TRBJ2-7, the V gene TRBV5-1, with 13 bases aligning to TRBD2. This CDR3 has 16 residues. CDR1 SGHRS and CDR2 YFSETQ come from the germline V gene. V shed 4 bases and J 6 bases; nucleotides not matched to a gene: 10. The CDR3 here is CASSIRTSGSSTEQYF. The covered CDR3 bases are TGCGCCAGCAGCATAAGGACTAGCGGGAGTTCCACCGAG.

In the case of this clone: The read ends 3 residues before the CDR3 terminus; that terminus is restored from the germline J gene. J is TRBJ2-1 and V is TRBV5-1, with D possibly TRBD2 on 5 matching bases. This CDR3 region has 16 residues. V was shortened by 0 bases and J by 7 bases, with 17 bases between the two germline ends. The germline V gene encodes CDR1 SGHRS and CDR2 YFSETQ. The CDR3 is CASSLALSSRRNEQFF. The CDR3 bases that were read are TGCGCCAGCAGCTTGGCCTTGTCTAGCAGGAGGAATGAG.

CDR3 DNA (partial): TGTGCCAGCAGTGTAACAGGGCTGGGG. Encoded protein: CASSVTGLG. The entire CDR3 protein reads CASSVTGLGAFF. V and J are TRBV2 and TRBJ1-1; possible D gene TRBD1, 6 bases. The CDR3 end lies 3 residues beyond the end of the read and is filled in from the germline J gene. The CDR3 contains 12 residues. The V gene's germline CDR1 is SNHLY and CDR2 FYNNEI.

Note on this clone: The sequence runs out 3 residues before the end of the CDR3; the remainder is reconstructed from the germline J gene. The chain couples TRBV20-1 to TRBJ2-5; the match to TRBD1 covers 8 bases. CDR1 is DFQATT, CDR2 SNEGSKA, per germline (reference sequence). J was trimmed by 2 bases and V by 7 bases; bases with no gene match: 12. The CDR3 is 15 residues long. Partial CDR3 DNA: TGCAGTGTAAGACCCTGGACAGGGTCACAAGAGACC. It encodes CSVRPWTGSQET. The complete CDR3 protein is CSVRPWTGSQETQYF.

Its frequency marks this clone as medium-sized. The CDR3 end lies 3 residues beyond the end of the read and is filled in from the germline J gene. The chain couples TRBV10-3 to TRBJ2-4; TRBD2 is a possible D gene (5 bases). The ends were cut back, 6 bases at V and 1 base at J, with 7 bases in the middle. The germline V gene encodes CDR1 ENHRY and CDR2 SYGVKD. The CDR3 consists of 13 residues. CDR3 DNA (partial): TGTGCCATCAGGGGCGGGGCCAAAAACATT. Its translation is CAIRGGAKNI. In full, the CDR3 is CAIRGGAKNIQYF.

As to this clone: The CDR3 end is not reached by the read, which stops 3 residues before it; the germline J gene fills it in. V is TRBV19 and J is TRBJ2-7; 8 bases are a match to TRBD2. CDR1 is LNHDA and CDR2 is SQIVND in the germline V gene (reference sequence). The CDR3 totals 13 residues. The V and J ends lost 3 bases and 4 bases, in that order; junction bases with no gene match: 2. The CDR3 bases that were read are TGTGCCAGTAGTATGAGCGGGGGATACGAG. This gives the protein CASSMSGGYE. The whole CDR3 is CASSMSGGYEQYF.

About this clone: The CDR3 end falls 3 residues outside the read, so it is completed with the germline J gene. The chain recombines TRBV18 with TRBJ1-5; maybe TRBD1 (5 bases). Per the germline V gene, CDR1 is KGHSH and CDR2 is LQKENI. Trimming removed 6 bases from V and 4 bases from J, with 10 bases in between. The CDR3 has 13 amino acids. Incomplete CDR3 DNA: TGTGCCAGCTCTAGAGGGGCAAATCAGCCC. As protein: CASSRGANQP. The complete CDR3 protein is CASSRGANQPQHF.

As concerns this clone: The read comes to an end 3 residues before the CDR3 does, leaving the germline J gene to fill in the end. This chain connects TRBV5-1 to TRBJ2-5, with D tentatively TRBD1 (6 bases). Germline V lookup: CDR1 SGHRS, CDR2 YFSETQ. V lost 2 bases and J lost 3, with 11 bases in between. This CDR3 is built from 14 residues. The CDR3 bases that were read are TGCGCCAGCAGCTTCCACCCAGGGGAAGAGACC. This codes for CASSFHPGEET. The CDR3, in full, reads CASSFHPGEETQYF.